The clone carrying this T cell receptor beta chain has just a few counts. A universal primer site and UMIs were added as TCR cDNA was made by 5'RACE template switching. TCRdb reanalysed the 5' RACE reads using MiXCR and keeps one entry per CDR3 protein. The sample lists fewer than 450,000 distinct CDR3 sequences, 8.1% occurring once. The data were taken from a study of T cells after yellow fever vaccination. Trimming took off 0 bases at V and 4 bases at J, with 17 bases between the two ends. This CDR3 has 17 residues. The chain has TRBV23-1 and TRBJ2-3; possible D gene TRBD2, 6 bases. TRBV23-1 belongs to the ORF category, with a function that is uncertain. Sequenced material: PBMCs, taken roughly 47 days after the first yellow fever vaccination. This TCR derives from a man aged 18 to 29 who received the YFV17D yellow fever vaccine. For the CDR3, the DNA is TGCGCCAGCAGTCAATCTGGGACGCTAGGGGAGGCAGATACGCAGTATTTT. Translated, it gives CASSQSGTLGEADTQYF.